These 14 T cell receptor beta chains came from one sample sequenced in a study of tumor-infiltrating lymphocytes in primary liver carcinoma. For blood RNA, unsorted whole blood served as the source, and germline DNA was extracted too. A primer matching the constant region was used to make TCR beta cDNA from around 460 ng of total RNA. What produced the TCR beta libraries was three nested multiplex PCR rounds using slightly modified ARM-PCR. TRBV1-TRBV30 forward primers paired with a C-beta reverse primer were used in the first two PCR rounds, which ran approximately 10 cycles each. TCRdb reanalysed the multiplex PCR reads using MiXCR and keeps one entry per CDR3 protein. The data hold 320,000 or so distinct CDR3 sequences, with about 62% observed a single time. What was sequenced was peripheral blood. The receptors shown here come from a man between 35 and 55 years old with primary liver carcinoma and hepatitis B virus infection.

The chain recombines TRBV5-1 with TRBJ2-1, with 9 bases fitting TRBD1. CDR1 is SGHRS, CDR2 YFSETQ, per germline. The J segment lost 5 bases and the V segment lost 4 bases, leaving 10 bases of the junction unmatched. The CDR3 covers 16 residues. CDR3: CASSHTGTGLDNEQFF. For the CDR3, the DNA is TGCGCCAGCAGCCACACCGGGACAGGGCTAGACAATGAGCAGTTCTTC.

J is TRBJ2-7 and V is TRBV11-1; the D is unclear. The germline V gene encodes CDR1 SGHAT and CDR2 FQDESV (reference sequence). Trimming took 1 base from V and 4 from J, leaving 14 bases between them. The CDR3 extends over 15 amino acids. The CDR3 sequence is CASSLVPGSEYEQYF. CDR3 coding DNA: TGTGCCAGCAGCTTAGTACCGGGCAGCGAATACGAGCAGTACTTC.

This clonotype was recorded a few times. CDR3 residues: CASSPQRGGANEQFF. CDR3 bases: TGCGCCAGCAGCCCACAGCGGGGGGGGGCCAATGAGCAGTTCTTC. The V call is TRBV5-1, the J call TRBJ2-1, with 10 bases fitting TRBD2. The CDR3 contains 15 residues. J lost 6 bases, V lost 4 bases, and 7 bases had no gene match. Germline V lookup: CDR1 SGHRS, CDR2 YFSETQ.

The chain links TRBV4-2 to TRBJ2-2, with 7 bases identical to TRBD2. This CDR3 is built from 16 residues. V shed 4 bases, J shed 3 bases, and the junction held 8 bases outside the gene matches. CDR1 is LGHNA and CDR2 is YNFKEQ in the germline V gene. The DNA for the CDR3 is TGTGCCAGCAGCCGCCTACCACGGGGGGACACCGGGGAGCTGTTTTTT. Its translation: CASSRLPRGDTGELFF.

Details on this clonotype: Possible read error: a much larger clone is one base away. This chain links TRBV6-5 with TRBJ2-4; TRBD1 aligns across 7 bases. CDR3 size: 17 residues. Germline CDR1 and CDR2: MNHEY and SVGAGI. The CDR3 loop is CVSSYSAPLGGRNIQYF. CDR3 bases: TGTGTCAGCAGTTACTCAGCACCCCTAGGGGGCAGAAACATTCAGTACTTC.

Turning to this clonotype: A much larger clone is a single base away; this may be a read error. CDR3 nucleotides: TGTACCAGCAGTGAATTCGCGGGAGCAGACAATGAGCAGTTCTTC. Its protein is CTSSEFAGADNEQFF. The V call is TRBV6-1, the J call TRBJ2-1; 7 bases are a match to TRBD2. Looked up from germline, CDR1 is MNHNS and CDR2 is SASEGT. There are 15 residues in the CDR3.

This clonotype was recorded once. The junction does not match germline at one end; this may be a read error. The gene calls are TRBV4-3 and TRBJ2-4; TRBD2 agrees at 7 bases. The CDR3 has 17 residues. Germline CDR1 and CDR2: LGHNA and YSLEER. CDR3 region: CASNRSLADIAKNIQYF. DNA for the CDR3: TGCGCTAGCAACCGAAGTCTAGCGGATATAGCCAAAAACATTCAGTACTTC.

A note on this clonotype: Germline is not matched at one junction end, which may reflect a read error. V and J are TRBV4-3 and TRBJ2-5; D is ambiguous. This CDR3 has 15 amino acids. Germline CDR1 reads LGHNA; CDR2 reads YSLEER. The CDR3 loop reads CASSQAFMGKETQNF. The CDR3 DNA is TGTGCCAGCAGCCAAGCGTTCATGGGGAAGGAGACCCAGAACTTC.

Remarks on this clonotype: With a much larger clone just one base away, this may be a read error. V usage is TRBV6-1 and J usage is TRBJ2-7; 11 bases line up with TRBD1. Trimming at V came to 6 bases and at J to 3 bases, leaving 4 bases not matched to a gene. Germline lookup yields CDR1 MNHNS and CDR2 SASEGT. This CDR3 has 14 residues. This CDR3 is CASSGTGGHYEQYF. CDR3 coding DNA: TGTGCCAGCAGCGGGACAGGGGGACACTACGAGCAGTACTTC.

About this clonotype: Sequence at one end of the junction differs from germline and may be a read error. The gene calls are TRBV6-5 and TRBJ2-7; 10 bases match TRBD2. CDR3 size: 16 residues. The V gene's germline CDR1 is MNHEY and CDR2 SVGAGI. In DNA, the CDR3 is TGTGCCAACAGTTACACAAGCGGGAGGGTTCGGTACGAGCAGTACTTC. It specifies CANSYTSGRVRYEQYF.

The chain employs TRBV19 and TRBJ2-1; D call uncertain. Trimming cost V 2 bases and J 9 bases, with 26 bases left between them. The CDR3 consists of 18 residues. Per germline, CDR1 LNHDA and CDR2 SQIVND (reference sequence). The DNA of the CDR3 is TGTGCCAGTAGTATATCTACGGGCGCAGTTCGACCCCTCGGTGAGCAGTTCTTC. Residues: CASSISTGAVRPLGEQFF.

The chain combines TRBV5-6 with TRBJ2-1; no clear D gene. Germline values: CDR1 SGHDT, CDR2 YYEEEE. The CDR3 covers 12 residues. Trimming removed 1 base at V and 10 bases at J, with 9 bases between. For the CDR3, the DNA is TGTGCCAGCAGCTTGACCCCTGCGGAGCAGTTCTTC. This codes for CASSLTPAEQFF. The full variable domain, completed using reference TRBV5-6 and TRBJ2-1, is DAGVTQSPTHLIKTRGQQVTLRCSPKSGHDTVSWYQQALGQGPQFIFQYYEEEERQRGNFPDRFSGHQFPNYSSELNVNALLLGDSALYLCASSLTPAEQFFGPGTRLTVL.

This clonotype showed up many times. V and J are TRBV4-1 and TRBJ2-3; D remains unclear. V was shortened by 0 bases and J by 0 bases, with 13 bases between the two germline ends. This CDR3 has 17 residues. Germline CDR1 MGHRA, CDR2 YSYEKL. The CDR3 here is CASSQDFKRSSTDTQYF. The CDR3 DNA is TGCGCCAGCAGCCAAGATTTCAAGCGCTCTAGCACAGATACGCAGTATTTT.

This clonotype was seen many times. The genes are TRBV12-3 or TRBV12-4 and TRBJ2-5; 11 bases match TRBD1. The trim removed 6 bases at V and 6 bases at J, leaving 9 bases unmatched. The CDR3 has 15 amino acids. CDR3 DNA: TGTGCCAGCAGACCCGGTGGGACAGGGGGGCAGACCCAGTACTTC. It encodes CASRPGGTGGQTQYF.